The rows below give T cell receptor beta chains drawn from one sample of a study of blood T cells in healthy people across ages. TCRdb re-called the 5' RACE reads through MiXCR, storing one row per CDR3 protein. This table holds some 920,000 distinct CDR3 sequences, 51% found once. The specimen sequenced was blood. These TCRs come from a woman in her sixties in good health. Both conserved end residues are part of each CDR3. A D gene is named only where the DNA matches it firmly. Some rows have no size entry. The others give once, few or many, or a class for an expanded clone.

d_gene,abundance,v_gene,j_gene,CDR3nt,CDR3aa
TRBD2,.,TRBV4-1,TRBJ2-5,TGCGCCAGCAACCAGGGACTACAAGAGACCCAGTACTTC,CASNQGLQETQYF
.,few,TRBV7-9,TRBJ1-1,TGTGCCAGCAGCTTAGACGGTGTCAACACTGAAGCTTTCTTT,CASSLDGVNTEAFF
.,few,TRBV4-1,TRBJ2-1,TGCGCCAGCAGCCAAGATGGGCAGGGCTCTGAGCAGTTCTTC,CASSQDGQGSEQFF
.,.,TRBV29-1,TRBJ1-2,TGCAGCGCCGGGTCCCTCGGCAGGGGAGACTATGGCTACACCTTC,CSAGSLGRGDYGYTF
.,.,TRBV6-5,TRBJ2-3,TGTGCCAGCAGTTATGGTTTCGGGGGACCCACAGATACGCAGTATTTT,CASSYGFGGPTDTQYF
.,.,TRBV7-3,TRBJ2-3,TGTGCCAGCAGCTTACTGCCTAGCACAGATACGCAGTATTTT,CASSLLPSTDTQYF
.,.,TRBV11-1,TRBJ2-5,TGTGCCGGCAGCTTAGACGGGAGTGAACAAGAGACCCAGTACTTC,CAGSLDGSEQETQYF
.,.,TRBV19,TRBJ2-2,TGTGCCAATCTGGCCGAGGGCACCGGGGAGCTGTTTTTT,CANLAEGTGELFF
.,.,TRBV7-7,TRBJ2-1,TGTGCCAGCAGCTTAGGAAACGGACGAAACAATGAGCAGTTCTTC,CASSLGNGRNNEQFF
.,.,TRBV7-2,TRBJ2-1,TGTGCCAGCAGCTTAGCGCCTTGGGAGGTCCTAGAGTACTTC,CASSLAPWEVLEYF
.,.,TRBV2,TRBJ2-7,TGTGCCAGCAAAGCCTACGAGCAGTACTTC,CASKAYEQYF
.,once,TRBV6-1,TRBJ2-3,TGTGCCAGCAGTGGCGGGGACCACAGGGGCACAGATACGCAGTATTTT,CASSGGDHRGTDTQYF
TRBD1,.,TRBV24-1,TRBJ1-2,TGTGCCACCAGTGACCGGGCCCCGGGACAGGGAATGAATGGCTACACCTTC,CATSDRAPGQGMNGYTF
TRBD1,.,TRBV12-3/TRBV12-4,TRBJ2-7,TGTGCCAGCAGTTTAAGGGAGTGGGGACAGGCCGTCTACGAGCAGTACTTC,CASSLREWGQAVYEQYF
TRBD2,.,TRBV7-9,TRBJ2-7,TGTGCCAGCAGCTTTAGTAGCGGGGGAGGCGAGCAGTACTTC,CASSFSSGGGEQYF
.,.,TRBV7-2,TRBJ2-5,TGTGCCAGTAGCTTTTGGACGGGAGAGACCCAGTACTTC,CASSFWTGETQYF
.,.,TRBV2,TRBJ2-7,TGTGCCAGCACTTTCTTGGGGAGGCCCTCCTACGAGCAGTACTTC,CASTFLGRPSYEQYF
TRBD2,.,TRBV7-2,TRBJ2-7,TGTGCCAGCAGCTTAGCTGCTAGCGGGACCCCCTACGAGCAGTACTTC,CASSLAASGTPYEQYF
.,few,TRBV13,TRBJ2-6,TGTGCCAGCAGCGCGCGCCTCTCTGGGGCCAACGTCCTGACTTTC,CASSARLSGANVLTF
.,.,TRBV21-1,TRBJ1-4,TGTGCCAGCAGCACTGTGTGGGGTCGTGAAAAACTGTTTTTT,CASSTVWGREKLFF
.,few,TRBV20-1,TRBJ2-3,TGCAGTGCTAGAGTCGGGATTTCAGATACGCAGTATTTT,CSARVGISDTQYF
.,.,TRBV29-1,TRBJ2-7,TGCAGCGTTCGGCAGGGGCGGAACCCGGACGAGCAGTACTTC,CSVRQGRNPDEQYF
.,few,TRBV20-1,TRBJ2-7,TGCAGTGCTGACGGGACTCCTATTTCCTACGAGCAGTACTTC,CSADGTPISYEQYF
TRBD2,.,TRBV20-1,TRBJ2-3,TGCAGTGCTATAAATTTAGCGGGAGGGAAGTCAGATACGCAGTATTTT,CSAINLAGGKSDTQYF
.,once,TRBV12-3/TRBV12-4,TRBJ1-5,TGTACCAGCAGTGTGACTGGGCAGCCCCAGCATTTT,CTSSVTGQPQHF
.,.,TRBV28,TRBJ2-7,TGTGCCAGCAGTCGACTACCCGTTCTTTACGAGCAGTACTTC,CASSRLPVLYEQYF
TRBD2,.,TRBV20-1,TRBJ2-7,TGCAGTGCCCGTAGGGCGGGAGGCCTCTACGAGCAGTACTTC,CSARRAGGLYEQYF
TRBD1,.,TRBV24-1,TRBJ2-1,TGTGCCACCAGTGATTCGGGACAGGGGATTAGGCAGTTCTTC,CATSDSGQGIRQFF
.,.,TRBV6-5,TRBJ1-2,TGTGCCAGCAGTTACTTCCCAGGGGAGAACTATGGCTACACCTTC,CASSYFPGENYGYTF
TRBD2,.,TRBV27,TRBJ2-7,TGTGCCAGCAGAGGGGGTAGCGGGAGCTCCTACGAGCAGTACTTC,CASRGGSGSSYEQYF